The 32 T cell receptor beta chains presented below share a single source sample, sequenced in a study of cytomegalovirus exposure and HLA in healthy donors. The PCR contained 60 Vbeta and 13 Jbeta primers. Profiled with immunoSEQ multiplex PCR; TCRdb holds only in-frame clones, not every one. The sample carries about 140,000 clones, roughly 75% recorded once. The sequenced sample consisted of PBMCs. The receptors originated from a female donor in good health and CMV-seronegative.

The CDR3 DNA follows: TGTGCCAGCAGCTTAAGTGGAGTGAACACTGAAGCTTTCTTT. Its protein product is CASSLSGVNTEAFF. The chain couples TRBV7-2 to TRBJ1-1; D unresolved. This CDR3 has 14 amino acids. Trimming removed 2 bases at V and 0 bases at J, with 7 bases between. Germline assignment: CDR1 SGHTA and CDR2 FQGNSA.

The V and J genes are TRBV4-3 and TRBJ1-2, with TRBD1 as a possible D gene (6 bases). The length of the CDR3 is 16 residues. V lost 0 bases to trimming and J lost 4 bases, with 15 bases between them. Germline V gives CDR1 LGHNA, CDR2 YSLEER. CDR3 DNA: TGCGCCAGCAGCCAAGACGCGGCAGGGGCTCCCTATGGCTACACCTTC. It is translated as CASSQDAAGAPYGYTF.

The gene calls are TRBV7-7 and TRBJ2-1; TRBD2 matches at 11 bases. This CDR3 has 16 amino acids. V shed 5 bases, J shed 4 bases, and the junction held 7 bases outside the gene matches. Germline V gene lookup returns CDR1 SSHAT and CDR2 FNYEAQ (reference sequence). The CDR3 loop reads CASSPRTSGLYNEQFF. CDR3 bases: TGTGCCAGCAGCCCGCGGACTAGCGGGCTGTACAATGAGCAGTTCTTC.

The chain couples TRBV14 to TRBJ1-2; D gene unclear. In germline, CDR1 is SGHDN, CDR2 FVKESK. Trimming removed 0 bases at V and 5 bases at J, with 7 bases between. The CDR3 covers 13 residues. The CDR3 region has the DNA TGTGCCAGCAGCCAAGACCAGGTATATGGCTACACCTTC. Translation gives CASSQDQVYGYTF.

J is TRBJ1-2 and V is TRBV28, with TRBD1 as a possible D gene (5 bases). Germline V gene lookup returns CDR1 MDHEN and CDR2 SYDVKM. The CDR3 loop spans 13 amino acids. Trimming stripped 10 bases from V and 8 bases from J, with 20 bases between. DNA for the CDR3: TGTGCCACCATAGCAGGGAACGTCGAGGGCTACACCTTC. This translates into CATIAGNVEGYTF.

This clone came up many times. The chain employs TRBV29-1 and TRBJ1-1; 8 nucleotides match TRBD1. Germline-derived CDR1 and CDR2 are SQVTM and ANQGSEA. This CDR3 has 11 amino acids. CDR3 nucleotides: TGCGGGACAGGTATGAACACTGAAGCTTTCTTT. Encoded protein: CGTGMNTEAFF.

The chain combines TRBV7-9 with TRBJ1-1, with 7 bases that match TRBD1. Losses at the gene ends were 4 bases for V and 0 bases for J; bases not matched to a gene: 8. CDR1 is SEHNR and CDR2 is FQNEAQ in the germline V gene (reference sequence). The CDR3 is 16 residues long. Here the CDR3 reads CASSSGQVSMNTEAFF. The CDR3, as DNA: TGTGCCAGCAGCTCCGGACAGGTGAGCATGAACACTGAAGCTTTCTTT.

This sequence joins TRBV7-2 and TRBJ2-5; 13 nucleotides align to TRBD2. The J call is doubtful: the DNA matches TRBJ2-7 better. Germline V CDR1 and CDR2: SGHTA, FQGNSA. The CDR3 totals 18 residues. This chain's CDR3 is CASSLERGLAGNTYEQYF. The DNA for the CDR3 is TGTGCCAGCAGCTTAGAGAGGGGACTAGCGGGGAATACCTACGAGCAGTACTTC.

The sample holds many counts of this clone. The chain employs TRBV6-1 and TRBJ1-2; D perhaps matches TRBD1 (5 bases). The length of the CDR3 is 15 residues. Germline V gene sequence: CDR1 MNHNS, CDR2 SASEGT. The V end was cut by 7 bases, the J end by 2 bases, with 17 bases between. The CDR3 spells CASNSEGYANYGYTF. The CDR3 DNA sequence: TGTGCCAGCAACTCGGAGGGGTATGCCAACTATGGCTACACCTTC.

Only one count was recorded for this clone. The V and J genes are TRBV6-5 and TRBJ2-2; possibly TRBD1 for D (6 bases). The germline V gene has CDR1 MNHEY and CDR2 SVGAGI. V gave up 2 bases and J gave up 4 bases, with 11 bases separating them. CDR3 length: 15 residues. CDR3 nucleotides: TGTGCCAGCAGTTACGAGGGGGTTGGCACCGGGGAGCTGTTTTTT. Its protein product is CASSYEGVGTGELFF.

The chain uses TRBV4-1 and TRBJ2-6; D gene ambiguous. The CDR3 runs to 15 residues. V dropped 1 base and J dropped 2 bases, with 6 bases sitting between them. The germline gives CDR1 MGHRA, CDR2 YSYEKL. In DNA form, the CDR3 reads TGCGCCAGCAGCCAAGTTTTCGCTGGGGCCAACGTCCTGACTTTC. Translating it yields CASSQVFAGANVLTF.

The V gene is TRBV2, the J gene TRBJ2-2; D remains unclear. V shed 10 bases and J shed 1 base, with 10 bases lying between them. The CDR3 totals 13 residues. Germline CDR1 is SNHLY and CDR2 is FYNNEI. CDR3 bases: TGTGCCACGCTAACTAAGAACACCGGGGAGCTGTTTTTT. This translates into CATLTKNTGELFF.

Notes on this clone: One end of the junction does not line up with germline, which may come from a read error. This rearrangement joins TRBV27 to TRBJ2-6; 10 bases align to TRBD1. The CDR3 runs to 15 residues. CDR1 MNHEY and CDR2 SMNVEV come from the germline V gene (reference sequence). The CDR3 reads CASSPYRQGANVLPF. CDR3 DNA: TGTGCCAGCAGCCCATATCGACAGGGGGCCAACGTCCTGCCTTTC.

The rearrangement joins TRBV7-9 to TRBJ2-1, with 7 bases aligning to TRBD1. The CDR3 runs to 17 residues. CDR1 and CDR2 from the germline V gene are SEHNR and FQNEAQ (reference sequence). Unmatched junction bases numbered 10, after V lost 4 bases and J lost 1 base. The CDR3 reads CASSYFVGTASYNEQFF. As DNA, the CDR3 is TGTGCCAGCAGCTACTTTGTCGGGACAGCGTCCTACAATGAGCAGTTCTTC. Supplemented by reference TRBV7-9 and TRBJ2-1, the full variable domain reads DTGVSQNPRHKITKRGQNVTFRCDPISEHNRLYWYRQTLGQGPEFLTYFQNEAQLEKSRLLSDRFSAERPKGSFSTLEIQRTEQGDSAMYLCASSYFVGTASYNEQFFGPGTRLTVL.

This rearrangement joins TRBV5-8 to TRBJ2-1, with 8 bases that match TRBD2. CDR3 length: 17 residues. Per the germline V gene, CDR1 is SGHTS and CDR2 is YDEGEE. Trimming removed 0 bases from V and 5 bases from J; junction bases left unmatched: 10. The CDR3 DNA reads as TGTGCCAGCAGCTTGGTCCGGACTAGCTTCCCCCACAATGAGCAGTTCTTC. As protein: CASSLVRTSFPHNEQFF.

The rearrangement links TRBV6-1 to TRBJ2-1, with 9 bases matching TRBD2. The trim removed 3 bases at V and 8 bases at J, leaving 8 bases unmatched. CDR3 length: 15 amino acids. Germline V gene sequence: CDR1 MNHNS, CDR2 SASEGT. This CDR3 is CASSDVAGGSHEQFF. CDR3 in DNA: TGTGCCAGCAGTGACGTGGCGGGAGGGTCCCATGAGCAGTTCTTC.

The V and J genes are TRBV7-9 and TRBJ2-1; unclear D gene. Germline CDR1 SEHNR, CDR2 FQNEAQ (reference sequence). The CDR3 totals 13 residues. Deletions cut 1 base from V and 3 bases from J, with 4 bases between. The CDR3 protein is CASSLGLYNEQFF. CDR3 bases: TGTGCCAGCAGCTTAGGACTCTACAATGAGCAGTTCTTC.

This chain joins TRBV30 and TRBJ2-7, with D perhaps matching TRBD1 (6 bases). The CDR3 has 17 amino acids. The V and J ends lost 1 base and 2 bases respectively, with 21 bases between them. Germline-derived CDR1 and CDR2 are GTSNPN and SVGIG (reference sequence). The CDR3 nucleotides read TGTGCCTGGAGTGCCCCTTGGACCGGGACACTTACCTACGAGCAGTACTTC. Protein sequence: CAWSAPWTGTLTYEQYF.

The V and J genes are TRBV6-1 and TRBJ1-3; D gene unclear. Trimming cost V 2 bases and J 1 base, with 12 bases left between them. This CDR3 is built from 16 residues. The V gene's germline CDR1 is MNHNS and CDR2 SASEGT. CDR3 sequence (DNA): TGTGCCAGCAGTGAACTAGTTGGGGAGTCTGGAAACACCATATATTTT. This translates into CASSELVGESGNTIYF.

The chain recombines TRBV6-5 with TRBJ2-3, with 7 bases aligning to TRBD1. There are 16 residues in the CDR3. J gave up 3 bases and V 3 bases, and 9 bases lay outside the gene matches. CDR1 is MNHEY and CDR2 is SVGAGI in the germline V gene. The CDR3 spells CASSYTSTGRTDTQYF. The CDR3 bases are TGTGCCAGCAGTTATACGTCGACAGGGAGAACAGATACGCAGTATTTT.

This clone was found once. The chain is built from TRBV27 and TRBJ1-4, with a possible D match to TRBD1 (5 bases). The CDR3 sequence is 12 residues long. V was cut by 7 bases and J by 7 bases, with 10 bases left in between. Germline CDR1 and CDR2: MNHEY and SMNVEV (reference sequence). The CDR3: CASTGGGEKLFF. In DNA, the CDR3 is TGTGCCAGCACTGGGGGGGGTGAAAAACTGTTTTTT.

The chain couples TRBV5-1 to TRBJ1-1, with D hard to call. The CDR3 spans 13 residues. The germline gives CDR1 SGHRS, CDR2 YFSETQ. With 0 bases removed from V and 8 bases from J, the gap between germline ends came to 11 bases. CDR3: CASSLAGYSEAFF. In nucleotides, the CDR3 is TGCGCCAGCAGCTTGGCAGGTTACTCAGAAGCTTTCTTT.

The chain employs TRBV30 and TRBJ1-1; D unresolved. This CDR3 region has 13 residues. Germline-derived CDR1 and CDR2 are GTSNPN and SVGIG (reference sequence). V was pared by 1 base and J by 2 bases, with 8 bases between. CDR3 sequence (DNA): TGTGCCTGGAGTGCCGGGTTTAACACTGAAGCTTTCTTT. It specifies CAWSAGFNTEAFF.

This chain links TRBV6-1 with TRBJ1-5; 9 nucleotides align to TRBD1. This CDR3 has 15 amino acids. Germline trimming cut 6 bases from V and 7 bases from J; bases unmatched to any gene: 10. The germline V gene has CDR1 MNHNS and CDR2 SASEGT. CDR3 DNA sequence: TGTGCCAGCAGCCCAGGGGACAGGGAGGGACAGCCCCAGCATTTT. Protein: CASSPGDREGQPQHF.

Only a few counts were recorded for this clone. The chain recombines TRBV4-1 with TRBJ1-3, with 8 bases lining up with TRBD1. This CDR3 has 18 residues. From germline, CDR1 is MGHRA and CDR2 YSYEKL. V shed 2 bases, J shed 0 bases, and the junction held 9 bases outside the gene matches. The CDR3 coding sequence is TGCGCCAGCAGCCAAAGAGAGGCGACAGGGGACTCTGGAAACACCATATATTTT. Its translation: CASSQREATGDSGNTIYF.

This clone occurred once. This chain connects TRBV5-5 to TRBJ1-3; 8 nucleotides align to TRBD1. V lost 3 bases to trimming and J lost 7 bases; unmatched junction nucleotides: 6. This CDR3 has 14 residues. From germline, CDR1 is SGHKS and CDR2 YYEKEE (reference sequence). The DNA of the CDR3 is TGTGCCAGCAGCTGGACGGGACAGGAGAACACCATATATTTT. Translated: CASSWTGQENTIYF.

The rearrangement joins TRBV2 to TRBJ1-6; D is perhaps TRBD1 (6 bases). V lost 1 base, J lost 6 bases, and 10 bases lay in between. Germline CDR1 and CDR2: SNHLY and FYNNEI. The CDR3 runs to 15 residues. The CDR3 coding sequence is TGTGCCAGCAGTGAAGTAGGGACACGTAATTCACCCCTCCACTTT. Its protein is CASSEVGTRNSPLHF.

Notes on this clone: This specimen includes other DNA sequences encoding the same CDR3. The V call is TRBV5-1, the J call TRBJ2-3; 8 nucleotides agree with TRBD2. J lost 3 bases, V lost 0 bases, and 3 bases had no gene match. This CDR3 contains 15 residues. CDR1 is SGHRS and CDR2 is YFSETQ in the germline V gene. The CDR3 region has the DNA TGCGCCAGCAGCTTGGCGGGGGGGCGGACAGATACGCAGTATTTT. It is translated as CASSLAGGRTDTQYF.

This CDR3 reads CAISLGSGTEAFF. The CDR3 DNA sequence: TGTGCCATCAGTCTCGGCTCGGGCACTGAAGCTTTCTTT. The chain has TRBV10-3 and TRBJ1-1; D call uncertain. The germline gives CDR1 ENHRY, CDR2 SYGVKD. CDR3 length: 13 amino acids. Trimming left V 5 bases short and J 4 bases short, with 11 bases between.

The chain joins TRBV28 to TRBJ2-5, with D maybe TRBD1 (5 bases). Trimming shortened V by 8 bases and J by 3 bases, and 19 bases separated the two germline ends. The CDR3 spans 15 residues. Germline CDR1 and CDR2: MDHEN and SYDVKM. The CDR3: CASALTENYKETQYF. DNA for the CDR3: TGTGCCAGCGCCTTGACAGAGAATTATAAAGAGACCCAGTACTTC.

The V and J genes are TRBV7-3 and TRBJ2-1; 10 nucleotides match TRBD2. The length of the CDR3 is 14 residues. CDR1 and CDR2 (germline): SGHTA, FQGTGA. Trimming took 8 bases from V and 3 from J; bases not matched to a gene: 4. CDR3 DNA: TGTGCCAGCTCAGCGGGAGGGAACTACAATGAGCAGTTCTTC. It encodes CASSAGGNYNEQFF.

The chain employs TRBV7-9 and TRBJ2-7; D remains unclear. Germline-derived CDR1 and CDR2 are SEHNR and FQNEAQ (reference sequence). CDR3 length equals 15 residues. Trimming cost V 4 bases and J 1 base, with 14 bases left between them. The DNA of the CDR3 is TGTGCCAGCAGCTCGCTCAGATCCCTTTCCTACGAGCAGTACTTC. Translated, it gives CASSSLRSLSYEQYF. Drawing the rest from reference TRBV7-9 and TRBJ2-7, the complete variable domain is DTGVSQNPRHKITKRGQNVTFRCDPISEHNRLYWYRQTLGQGPEFLTYFQNEAQLEKSRLLSDRFSAERPKGSFSTLEIQRTEQGDSAMYLCASSSLRSLSYEQYFGPGTRLTVT.